This T cell receptor beta chain was found in a study of blood T cell repertoires in COVID-19 (dated by TCRdb to the early 2020s). Study-level background: The collaborator samples originated in the United States, Italy and Spain and spanned the acute and convalescent phases of COVID-19. The prospective study material was composed of cDNA or gDNA derived from T cells, B-cell-depleted T cells, or PBMCs. Deeply sampled blood TCRbeta repertoires from subjects exposed to, actively infected with, or recovered from COVID-19 were included in the dataset. A freely available public database, intended as a resource for researchers studying the immune response to SARS-CoV-2, is where the repertoires were released. The samples were drawn from two sources: the first 160 participants of the ongoing ImmuneRACE study, and some 1,300 subjects contributed by 6 global collaborators. Nearly every sample came with metadata listing a de-identified subject ID, COVID-19 status, age in years and sex. Where available, HLA class I and class II types were taken from metadata supplied by the sample provider and were not determined by assay-based typing. Broader findings and caveats from the paper: The quantity of clinical and demographic metadata differed by source and by participant and was supplied without curation.

TCRbeta CDR3 regions were amplified from genomic DNA using the immunoSEQ Assay, a bias-controlled multiplex PCR. In the source study's methods: Nucleated cell counts per sample were estimated from amplification of reference gene primers within the assay. To quantify the absolute abundance of each unique TCRbeta CDR3 rearrangement, sequence reads were collapsed and filtered. Productive Simpson clonality was computed per sample as the square root of Simpson's diversity index over productive rearrangements. This immuneACCESS table, as held by TCRdb, lists in-frame sequences with V and J called but not all clones. Of the missing ones, under half trace to an unresolved V gene in checked studies; the others have no known cause. The DNA was the basis for D and trimming; V, J and clone size are from that table. The sample table holds some 250,000 clones, of which more than 85% were seen once. The leading ten clones occupy around 10% of the sample.

Reading from cysteine to phenylalanine, the CDR3 counts 14 amino acids. The kept DNA is CDR3 alone, 42 bases in frame from the first base. The CDR1 and CDR2 encoded by the germline V gene are SQVTM and ANQGSEA. The germline V end is reduced by 6 bases and the J end by 1 base; junction bases left unmatched: 8. Remarks on this clone: The target of this receptor is not known. Base quality data are lacking; no much larger clone is found one base away.

Participants in the prospective study were aged about 18 to 95 years, lived in 20 to 30 United States geographic areas, and enrolled through a virtual design. In the prospective study, participants were assigned to cohorts based on the clinical history participants reported in a screening survey and a study questionnaire. For ImmuneRACE Cohort 3, a participant was defined as recovered based on two consecutive negative NP/OP PCR tests, clearance by a healthcare professional, or resolution of symptoms. Mobile phlebotomists in the prospective study collected whole blood, serum and a nasopharyngeal or oropharyngeal swab from every participant. Over a roughly 2-month period, participants in the prospective study had the option of providing additional blood draws and questionnaires. Prospective study blood samples were shipped either frozen or at room temperature before DNA extraction.

Sequenced input: PBMCs or T cells enriched from blood (not recorded which). The V gene is TRBV29-1 and the J gene is TRBJ1-1; 7 central bases correspond to TRBD1. This clonotype was obtained from a middle-aged man who had recovered from COVID-19. The CDR3 region: CSVKQGLGNTEAFF. The nucleotides read TGCAGCGTGAAACAGGGGCTAGGGAACACTGAAGCTTTCTTT. The variable domain in full, with residues beyond the CDR3 obtained from the reference TRBV29-1 and TRBJ1-1 genes, is SAVISQKPSRDICQRGTSLTIQCQVDSQVTMMFWYRQQPGQSLTLIATANQGSEATYESGFVIDKFPISRPNLTFSTLTVSNMSPEDSSIYLCSVKQGLGNTEAFFGQGTRLTVV.